Listed here are 18 T cell receptor beta chains from one sample, sequenced in a study of blood T cells in healthy people across ages. A J-beta primer mix and a sample-barcoded 5' primer were used in a second PCR of roughly 6 to 11 cycles. MiXCR was run by TCRdb on the 5' RACE reads, yielding one entry per CDR3 protein. The table records under 1,100,000 distinct CDR3 sequences, about 23% of them present only once. Another study also made use of these data, one on T cells of mothers and their children.

Sequenced input: blood. These receptors originate from a girl aged 2-15 years in good health.

There are a few counts of this clonotype. The chain recombines TRBV12-3 or TRBV12-4 with TRBJ2-5; TRBD1 matches at 7 bases. The DNA end favors TRBJ2-1, so the J call may be wrong. CDR3 length: 15 residues. Here the CDR3 DNA reads TGTGCCAGCAGTTTCGGGACAGCCCCTTACAATGAGCAGTTCTTC. Protein product: CASSFGTAPYNEQFF.

This clonotype has only a few counts. V gene TRBV2 combines with J gene TRBJ2-1; maybe TRBD2 (6 bases). The ends were cut back, 8 bases at V and 8 bases at J, with 16 bases in the middle. The CDR3 length is 13 residues. The V gene's germline CDR1 is SNHLY and CDR2 FYNNEI. For the CDR3, the DNA is TGTGCCAGCCCGACCCGGGGGACCCATGAGCAGTTCTTC. Amino acid sequence: CASPTRGTHEQFF.

The J gene is TRBJ2-3, the V gene TRBV20-1; no clear D. Germline V lookup: CDR1 DFQATT, CDR2 SNEGSKA (reference sequence). The V and J ends lost 1 base and 2 bases respectively, with 7 bases between them. The CDR3 has 13 amino acids. The DNA for the CDR3 is TGCAGTGCTAGAGGGGATATCACAGATACGCAGTATTTT. Translation: CSARGDITDTQYF.

V is TRBV6-4 and J is TRBJ1-1; no clear D gene. CDR3 length equals 13 residues. Germline assignment: CDR1 MRHNA and CDR2 SNTAGT. With 4 bases removed from V and 0 bases from J, the gap between germline ends came to 6 bases. The CDR3 coding sequence is TGTGCCAGCAGTGCCTCCATGAACACTGAAGCTTTCTTT. It yields the protein CASSASMNTEAFF.

This clonotype was counted only a few times. The V and J genes are TRBV20-1 and TRBJ1-2, with a possible D match to TRBD1 (5 bases). The CDR3 runs to 13 residues. V was clipped by 4 bases and J by 4 bases, with 13 bases between them. The germline CDR1 and CDR2 sequences are DFQATT and SNEGSKA (reference sequence). The CDR3 sequence: CSAIQTDPYGYTF. The CDR3 DNA sequence: TGCAGTGCTATCCAGACAGATCCCTATGGCTACACCTTC.

Comments on this clonotype: One junction end disagrees with the germline gene, perhaps due to a read error. The chain recombines TRBV27 with TRBJ1-2, with TRBD1 as a possible D gene (5 bases). CDR1 and CDR2 (germline): MNHEY, SMNVEV (reference sequence). CDR3 length equals 13 residues. The chain's CDR3 is CTSSLGDSYGYTF. CDR3 bases: TGTACCAGCAGTTTGGGGGATAGCTATGGCTACACCTTC.

The rearrangement uses TRBV20-1 and TRBJ2-1; D gene ambiguous. The DNA end favors TRBJ2-5, so the J call may be wrong. Germline V gene lookup returns CDR1 DFQATT and CDR2 SNEGSKA (reference sequence). There are 14 residues in the CDR3. CDR3 protein: CSARLAGSGETQYF. CDR3 sequence (DNA): TGCAGTGCTAGACTCGCAGGTTCGGGAGAGACCCAGTACTTC.

The rearrangement joins TRBV20-1 to TRBJ1-5, with 10 bases aligning to TRBD1. Germline V gene sequence: CDR1 DFQATT, CDR2 SNEGSKA (reference sequence). Losses at the gene ends were 2 bases for V and 5 bases for J; bases not matched to a gene: 9. The CDR3 loop spans 16 amino acids. The CDR3 nucleotides are TGCAGTGCTAGACGGGACAGGGGAAATTCGTATCAGCCCCAGCATTTT. This translates into CSARRDRGNSYQPQHF.

The CDR3 DNA follows: TGCGCCAGCAGCCAACCCGGTAAACTGTTTTTT. As protein: CASSQPGKLFF. The chain employs TRBV4-1 and TRBJ1-4; D not resolved. Between the trimmed V and J ends, which lost 2 bases and 11 bases, there was a span of 6 bases. The CDR3 has 11 residues. CDR1 and CDR2 (germline): MGHRA, YSYEKL.

This clonotype has a handful of counts. Without the conserved terminal phenylalanine or tryptophan, this CDR3 likely stems from a read error. The chain recombines TRBV7-9 with TRBJ2-1, with unresolved D. TRBJ2-7 matches the DNA end more closely, so the J call is doubtful. The germline CDR1 and CDR2 sequences are SEHNR and FQNEAQ (reference sequence). The CDR3 is 15 residues long. CDR3 sequence reads: CASSLSSAAFYEQYL. For the CDR3, the DNA is TGTGCCAGCAGCTTAAGTTCGGCAGCCTTCTACGAGCAGTACCTC.

This clonotype was picked up a small number of times. The chain has TRBV20-1 and TRBJ2-7; the D gene is possibly TRBD2 (5 bases). This CDR3 spans 16 amino acids. Germline assignment: CDR1 DFQATT and CDR2 SNEGSKA (reference sequence). Trimming cost V 3 bases and J 0 bases, with 18 bases left between them. The CDR3 region is CSASGVGSPISYEQYF. The CDR3 DNA reads TGCAGTGCTAGCGGGGTAGGGTCTCCAATCTCCTACGAGCAGTACTTC.

CDR3 protein: CSGRSGANVLTF. CDR3 DNA: TGCAGTGGCCGTTCTGGGGCCAACGTCCTGACTTTC. The rearrangement joins TRBV20-1 to TRBJ2-6; no definite D call. The V end lost 7 bases, the J end lost 1 base, and 5 bases lay between the germline ends. This CDR3 is built from 12 residues. The V gene's germline CDR1 is DFQATT and CDR2 SNEGSKA (reference sequence).

This clonotype has a handful of counts. This chain connects TRBV7-9 to TRBJ2-5; TRBD2 is a possible D gene (5 bases). Germline-derived CDR1 and CDR2 are SEHNR and FQNEAQ (reference sequence). V lost 5 bases to trimming and J lost 0 bases, with 10 bases between them. The CDR3 is 14 residues long. This CDR3 reads CASSPATNQETQYF. In DNA form, the CDR3 reads TGTGCCAGCAGCCCAGCGACTAACCAAGAGACCCAGTACTTC.

The chain carries TRBV29-1 and TRBJ2-7; TRBD1 matches at 7 bases. V shed 6 bases, J shed 7 bases, and the junction held 15 bases outside the gene matches. CDR1 is SQVTM, CDR2 ANQGSEA, per germline. The CDR3 is 14 amino acids. The CDR3 coding sequence is TGCAGCGTCGCCTTTGACAGGGTGTCGCGTGAGCAGTACTTC. It yields the protein CSVAFDRVSREQYF.

The chain links TRBV11-1 to TRBJ2-7; perhaps TRBD1 as D (5 bases). Germline lookup yields CDR1 SGHAT and CDR2 FQDESV (reference sequence). Between the trimmed V and J ends, which lost 4 bases and 5 bases, there was a span of 21 bases. The CDR3 has 16 amino acids. DNA for the CDR3: TGTGCCAGCAGCTCGACGGCGCAAAAGGGGTCCGACGAGCAGTACTTC. It is translated as CASSSTAQKGSDEQYF.

The gene calls are TRBV2 and TRBJ2-3; D unresolved. The germline V and J ends were trimmed by 4 bases and 1 base, with 15 bases remaining between them. The CDR3 has 16 amino acids. Germline CDR1 is SNHLY and CDR2 is FYNNEI. Here the CDR3 DNA reads TGTGCCAGCAGTGGGCCAACCGGATCCGGCACAGATACGCAGTATTTT. Residues: CASSGPTGSGTDTQYF.

Comment on this clonotype: This may arise from a read error, as a much more abundant clone is one base away. The V gene is TRBV9, the J gene TRBJ2-3, with D unclear. Per the germline V gene, CDR1 is SGDLS and CDR2 is YYNGEE. The CDR3 spans 12 residues. CDR3: CASSSIQDTRYF. DNA of the CDR3: TGTGCCAGCAGCTCGATCCAGGATACGCGGTATTTT.

This clonotype has only a few counts. This sequence joins TRBV29-1 and TRBJ1-1; no reliable D call. The CDR3 covers 11 residues. Between the trimmed V and J ends, which lost 7 bases and 8 bases, there was a span of 14 bases. In germline, CDR1 is SQVTM, CDR2 ANQGSEA. CDR3 coding DNA: TGCAGCGCCATGTCCCCCCCCGAAGCTTTCTTT. Translated: CSAMSPPEAFF.